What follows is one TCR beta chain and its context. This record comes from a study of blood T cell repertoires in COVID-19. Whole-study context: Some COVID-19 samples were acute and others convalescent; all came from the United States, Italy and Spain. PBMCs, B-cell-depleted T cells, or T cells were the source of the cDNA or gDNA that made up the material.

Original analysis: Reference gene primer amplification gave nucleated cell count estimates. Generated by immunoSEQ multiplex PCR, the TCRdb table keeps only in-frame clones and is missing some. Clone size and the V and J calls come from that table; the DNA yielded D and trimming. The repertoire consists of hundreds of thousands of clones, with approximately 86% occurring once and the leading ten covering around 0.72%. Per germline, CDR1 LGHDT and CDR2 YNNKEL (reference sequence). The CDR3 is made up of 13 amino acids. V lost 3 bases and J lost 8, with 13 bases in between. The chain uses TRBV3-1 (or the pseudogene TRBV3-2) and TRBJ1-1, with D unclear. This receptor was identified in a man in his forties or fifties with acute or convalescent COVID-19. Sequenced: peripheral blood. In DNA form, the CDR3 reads TGTGCCAGCAGCCAGTTACCGATGGAGGAAGCTTTCTTT. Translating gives CASSQLPMEEAFF.